This TCR beta chain was captured in a study of tumor-infiltrating lymphocytes in oesophageal squamous cell carcinoma. There are 13 residues in the CDR3. Germline values: CDR1 MNHNS, CDR2 SASEGT. The V gene lost 5 bases and the J gene lost 4 bases, with 9 bases spanning the gap. MiXCR, applied by TCRdb to the PCR reads, yields one record per CDR3 protein. The profile shows about 10,000 distinct CDR3 sequences, approximately 61% of them singletons. The TCR originated in a female donor with esophageal squamous cell carcinoma. The chain has TRBV6-1 and TRBJ2-1; no clear D. Sequenced input: esophageal tumor tissue. The CDR3 loop is CASSPEWYNEQFF. As DNA, the CDR3 is TGTGCCAGCAGTCCTGAATGGTACAATGAGCAGTTCTTC.